The clone carrying this T cell receptor (beta chain) was seen many times. One junction end disagrees with the germline gene, perhaps due to a read error. The sample originates from a study of T cells in Graves' hyperthyroidism and ophthalmopathy. CDR1 is SGHRS and CDR2 is YFSETQ in the germline V gene. This CDR3 spans 13 amino acids. The investigators amplified TCR beta CDR3 regions from RNA transcripts. Carried out on the TCR CDR3, a first-round RT-PCR used the HTBI primer set. Each CDR3 protein is one row after TCRdb ran MiXCR on the multiplex PCR reads. This sample carries 700,000 to 950,000 distinct CDR3 sequences, approximately 36% of them seen once, and the ten largest clones take about a third.

The chain couples TRBV5-1 to TRBJ2-7; D unresolved. The clonotype originates from a woman aged 35 to 49 with Graves' hyperthyroidism. Sequenced sample: blood. The CDR3 spells CASSLASSYEQYF. Written as DNA, the CDR3 is TGTGCCAGCAGCTTAGCTTCATCCTACGAGCAGTACTTC.